The entry below describes one T cell receptor beta chain. Its antigen is not known. The data were taken from a study of T cells expressing NK-cell markers. Turning to the study itself: Cells sorted as CD3+CD56+NKG2C+, CD3+CD56+NKG2C- and CD3+CD56-NKG2C+ T cells supplied the TCR beta repertoires. Seven sequenced donors out of eight were HCMV-seropositive, one seronegative.

Whole-study findings and limits: In 6 or 7 donors, dominant NKG2C+ clonotypes were roughly 1.0-8% of CD8+ T cells.

TCRdb reanalyzed the 5' RACE reads and collapses them to one entry per CDR3 protein, without DNA. In all, the sample yields approximately 150,000 distinct CDR3 sequences. This CDR3 region has 15 residues. Germline CDR1 is LGHNA and CDR2 is YSLEER. Sequencing used blood T cells: a sorted CD56 or NKG2C T cell subset, CD4+ or CD8+ T cells, or bulk PBMC T cells (not recorded which). The clonotype comes from a man aged 18 to 29 in good health. The chain has TRBV4-3 and TRBJ2-7; without DNA, the TCRdb call of TRBD1 cannot be checked. The CDR3 region is CASSQDRREAYEQYF.